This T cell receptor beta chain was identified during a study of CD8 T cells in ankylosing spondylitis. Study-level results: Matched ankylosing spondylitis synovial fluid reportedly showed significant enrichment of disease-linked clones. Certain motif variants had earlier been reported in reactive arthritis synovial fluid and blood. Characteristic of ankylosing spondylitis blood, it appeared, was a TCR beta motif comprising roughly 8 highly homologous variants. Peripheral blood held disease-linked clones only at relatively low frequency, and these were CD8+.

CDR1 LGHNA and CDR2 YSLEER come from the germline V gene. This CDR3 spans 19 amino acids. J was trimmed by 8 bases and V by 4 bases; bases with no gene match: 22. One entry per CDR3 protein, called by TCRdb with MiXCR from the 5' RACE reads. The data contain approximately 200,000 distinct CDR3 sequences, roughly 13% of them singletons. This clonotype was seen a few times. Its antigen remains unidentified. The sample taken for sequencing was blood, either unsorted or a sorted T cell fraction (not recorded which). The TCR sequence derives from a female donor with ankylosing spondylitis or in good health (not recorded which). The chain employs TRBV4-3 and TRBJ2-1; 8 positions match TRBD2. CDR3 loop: CASSREIGLAGGLGDEQFF. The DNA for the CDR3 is TGCGCCAGCAGCCGAGAAATTGGGCTAGCGGGCGGACTCGGGGATGAGCAGTTCTTC.